This TCR beta chain was obtained from a study of T cells in Graves' hyperthyroidism and ophthalmopathy. Patients aged 18 to 65 had newly diagnosed hyperthyroidism that had lasted under 2 months. Exclusion criteria comprised uncontrolled infection, other autoimmune disease, pregnancy or lactation. This clonotype appeared many times. Antigen: not known. General study findings and limits: Median prediction lead before ophthalmopathy onset was 6.5 months with the model. Expanded thyroid clonotypes (above 0.001) were mostly also found in blood.

It was RNA transcripts that yielded the amplified TCR beta CDR3 regions. Researchers ran a first-round RT-PCR on the TCR CDR3 using the HTBI primer set. TCRdb called the multiplex PCR reads again in MiXCR, with one record for every CDR3 protein. Of 350,000 to 500,000 distinct CDR3 sequences listed, roughly 13% were seen once; the top ten hold 5.3%. The V gene lost 5 bases and the J gene lost 1 base, with 11 bases spanning the gap. Germline values: CDR1 SGHVS, CDR2 FQNEAQ. The CDR3 length is 14 residues. The origin of this receptor is a woman aged 18-30 years with Graves' hyperthyroidism. This chain joins TRBV7-8 and TRBJ1-1, with a weak D call TRBD1 (6 bases). Sequenced input: blood. This chain's CDR3 is CASSPMTGNTEAFF. As DNA, the CDR3 is TGTGCCAGCAGCCCAATGACAGGGAACACTGAAGCTTTCTTT.